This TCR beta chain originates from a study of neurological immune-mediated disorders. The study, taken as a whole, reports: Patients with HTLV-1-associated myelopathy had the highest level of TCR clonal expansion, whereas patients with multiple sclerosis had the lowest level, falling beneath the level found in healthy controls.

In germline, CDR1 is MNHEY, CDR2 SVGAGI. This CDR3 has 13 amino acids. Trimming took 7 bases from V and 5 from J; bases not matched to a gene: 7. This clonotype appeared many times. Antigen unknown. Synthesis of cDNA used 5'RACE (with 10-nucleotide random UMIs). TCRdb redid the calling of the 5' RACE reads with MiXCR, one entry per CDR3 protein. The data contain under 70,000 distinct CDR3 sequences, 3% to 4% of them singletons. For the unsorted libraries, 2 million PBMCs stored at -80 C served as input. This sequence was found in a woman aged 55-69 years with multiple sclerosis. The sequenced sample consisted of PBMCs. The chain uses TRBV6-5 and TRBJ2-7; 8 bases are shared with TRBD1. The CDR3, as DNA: TGTGCCAGCAAGAAGGCAGGGGGCAACGAGCAGTACTTC. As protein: CASKKAGGNEQYF.